Detailed here is one TCR beta chain. Its antigen is not identified. Trimming removed 4 bases from V and 2 bases from J; junction bases left unmatched: 4. The CDR3 runs to 14 residues. Germline assignment: CDR1 MNHEY and CDR2 SVGAGI. Sampled blood was obtained at baseline, cycle 4 day 1, and cycle 7 day 1. This record belongs to a study of OX40 agonist ivuxolimab in advanced cancers. The data were produced by immunoSEQ multiplex PCR, yet TCRdb's version contains in-frame clones alone and is incomplete. The sample lists about 18,000 clones, 78% seen once, with approximately 15% in the top ten. Overall study findings and caveats: Averaging showed that CD8+ T cells had more expanded clones than CD4+ did. Circulating CD4+ and CD8+ T cells showed clonal expansion by week 6 at 0.1 to 3.0 mg/kg.

This TCR was sampled from an adult with an advanced solid tumor such as melanoma, head and neck, liver or kidney cancer. This chain joins TRBV6-5 and TRBJ2-5, with TRBD1 matching 7 bases. The sequenced sample was CD4+ or CD8+ T cells sorted from blood, obtained in a trial of the OX40 agonist ivuxolimab. CDR3: CASSSGTAQETQYF. The CDR3 nucleotides read TGTGCCAGCAGTTCCGGGACAGCACAAGAGACCCAGTACTTC.